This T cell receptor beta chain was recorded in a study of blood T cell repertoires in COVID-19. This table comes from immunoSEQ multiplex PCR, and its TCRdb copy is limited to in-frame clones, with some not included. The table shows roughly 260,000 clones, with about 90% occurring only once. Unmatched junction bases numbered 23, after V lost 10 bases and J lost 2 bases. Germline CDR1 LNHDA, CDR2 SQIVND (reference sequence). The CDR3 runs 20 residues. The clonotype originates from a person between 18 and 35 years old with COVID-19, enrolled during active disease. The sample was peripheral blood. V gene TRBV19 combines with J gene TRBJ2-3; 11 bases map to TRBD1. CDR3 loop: CAISRTGGAAAPGHTDTQYF. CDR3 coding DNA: TGTGCCATCTCACGGACAGGGGGCGCAGCGGCGCCGGGGCACACAGATACGCAGTATTTT.